The clone carrying this TCR beta chain was detected a few times. No antigen is known for it. Repertoires were generated with immunoSEQ multiplex PCR, while TCRdb's copy carries only in-frame clones and drops some. The sample contains some 90,000 clones, 85% to 95% of which appear only once. This specimen comes from a study of Tregs in tolerant kidney transplant recipients. Study-wide points: Expanding Tregs on activated donor B cells appeared to best identify donor-specific TCRbeta clones. Biological reproducibility was not directly addressed, but technical replication error appeared minimal.

Trimming left V 4 bases short and J 4 bases short, with 10 bases between. This CDR3 is 13 amino acids long. Germline CDR1 is SGHTA and CDR2 is FQGTGA. Unstimulated Tregs (CD4+CD25+CD127-) and CD4+CD25- non-Tregs were sorted from PBMCs. This TCR derives from a human donor in good health. The chain combines TRBV7-3 with TRBJ1-2; D is perhaps TRBD1 (5 bases). Sequences were obtained from CD8+ T cells from blood. The CDR3 bases are TGTGCCAGCAGCTCCGGGGCTGGCTATGGCTACACCTTC. It specifies CASSSGAGYGYTF.